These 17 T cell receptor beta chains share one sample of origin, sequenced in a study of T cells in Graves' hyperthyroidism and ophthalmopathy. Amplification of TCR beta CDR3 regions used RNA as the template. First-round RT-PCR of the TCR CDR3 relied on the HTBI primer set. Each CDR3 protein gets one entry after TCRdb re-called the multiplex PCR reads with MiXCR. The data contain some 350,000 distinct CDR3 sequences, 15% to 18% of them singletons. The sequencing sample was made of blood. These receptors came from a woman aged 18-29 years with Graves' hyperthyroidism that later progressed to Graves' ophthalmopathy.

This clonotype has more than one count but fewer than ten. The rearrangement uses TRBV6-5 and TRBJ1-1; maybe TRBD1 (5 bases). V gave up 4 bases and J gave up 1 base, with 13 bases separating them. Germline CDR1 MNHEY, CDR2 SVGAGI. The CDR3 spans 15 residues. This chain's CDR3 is CASSSTGTENTEAFF. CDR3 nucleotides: TGTGCCAGCAGTTCAACCGGGACCGAGAACACTGAAGCTTTCTTT.

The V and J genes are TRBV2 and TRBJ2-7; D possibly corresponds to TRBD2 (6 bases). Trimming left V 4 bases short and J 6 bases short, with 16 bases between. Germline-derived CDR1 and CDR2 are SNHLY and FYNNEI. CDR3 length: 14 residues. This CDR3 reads CASSVRDSWGEQYF. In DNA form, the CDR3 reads TGTGCCAGCAGTGTTCGGGACTCCTGGGGCGAGCAGTACTTC. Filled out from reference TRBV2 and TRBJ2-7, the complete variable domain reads EPEVTQTPSHQVTQMGQEVILRCVPISNHLYFYWYRQILGQKVEFLVSFYNNEISEKSEIFDDQFSVERPDGSNFTLKIRSTKLEDSAMYFCASSVRDSWGEQYFGPGTRLTVT.

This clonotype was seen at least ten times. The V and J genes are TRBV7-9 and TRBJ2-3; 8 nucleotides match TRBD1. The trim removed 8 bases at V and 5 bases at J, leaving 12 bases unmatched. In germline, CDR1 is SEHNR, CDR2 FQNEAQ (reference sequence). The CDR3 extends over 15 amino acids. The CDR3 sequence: CASVIDRGLLDTQYF. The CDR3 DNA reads TGTGCCAGCGTAATAGACAGGGGCCTCTTAGATACGCAGTATTTT.

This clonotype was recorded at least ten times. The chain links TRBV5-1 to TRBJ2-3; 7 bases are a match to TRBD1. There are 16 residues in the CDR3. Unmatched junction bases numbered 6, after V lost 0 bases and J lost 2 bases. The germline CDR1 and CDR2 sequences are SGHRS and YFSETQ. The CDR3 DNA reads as TGCGCCAGCAGCTTGGAAGGGACAGACTTCACAGATACGCAGTATTTT. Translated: CASSLEGTDFTDTQYF.

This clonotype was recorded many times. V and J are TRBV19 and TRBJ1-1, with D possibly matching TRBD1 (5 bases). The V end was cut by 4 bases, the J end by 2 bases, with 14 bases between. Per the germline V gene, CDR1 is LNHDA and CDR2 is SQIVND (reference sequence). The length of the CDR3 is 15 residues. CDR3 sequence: CASSTRGGFNTEAFF. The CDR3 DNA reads TGTGCCAGTAGTACGCGTGGGGGGTTCAACACTGAAGCTTTCTTT.

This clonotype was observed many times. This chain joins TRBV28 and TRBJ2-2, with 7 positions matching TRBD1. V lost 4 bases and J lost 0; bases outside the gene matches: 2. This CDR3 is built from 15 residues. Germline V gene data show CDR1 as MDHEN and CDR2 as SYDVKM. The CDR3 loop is CASSWGQTNTGELFF. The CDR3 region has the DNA TGTGCCAGCAGTTGGGGACAGACGAACACCGGGGAGCTGTTTTTT.

The CDR3 nucleotides read TGCGCCAGCAGTGAAGGGACATCCGAGCAGTACTTC. Amino acids: CASSEGTSEQYF. V usage is TRBV10-1 and J usage is TRBJ2-7; TRBD1 is a possible D gene (6 bases). The CDR3 has 12 amino acids. Trimming cost V 3 bases and J 6 bases, with 9 bases left between them. Germline V lookup: CDR1 WNHNN, CDR2 SYGVQD (reference sequence).

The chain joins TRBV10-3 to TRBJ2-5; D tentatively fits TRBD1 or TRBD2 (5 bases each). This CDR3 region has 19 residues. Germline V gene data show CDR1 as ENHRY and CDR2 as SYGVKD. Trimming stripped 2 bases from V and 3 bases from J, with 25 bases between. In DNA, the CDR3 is TGTGCCATCAGTGAGACCGGGGCCGTAGCCGTGGACGGGGAAGAGACCCAGTACTTC. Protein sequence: CAISETGAVAVDGEETQYF.

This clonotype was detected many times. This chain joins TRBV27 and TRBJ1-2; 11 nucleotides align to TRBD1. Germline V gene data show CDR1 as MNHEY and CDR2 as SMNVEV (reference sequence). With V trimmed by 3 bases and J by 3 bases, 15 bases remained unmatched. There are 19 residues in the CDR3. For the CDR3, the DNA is TGTGCCAGCAGTTTTTCCGGACAGGGGGCGCGCCTATTCTACTATGGCTACACCTTC. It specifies CASSFSGQGARLFYYGYTF.

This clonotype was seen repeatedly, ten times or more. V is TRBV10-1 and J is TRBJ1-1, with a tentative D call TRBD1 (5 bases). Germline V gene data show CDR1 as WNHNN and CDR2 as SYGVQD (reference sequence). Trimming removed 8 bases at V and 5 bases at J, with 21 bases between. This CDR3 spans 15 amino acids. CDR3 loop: CASLTGGERSTEAFF. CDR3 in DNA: TGCGCCAGCCTTACCGGGGGAGAGCGCTCTACTGAAGCTTTCTTT.

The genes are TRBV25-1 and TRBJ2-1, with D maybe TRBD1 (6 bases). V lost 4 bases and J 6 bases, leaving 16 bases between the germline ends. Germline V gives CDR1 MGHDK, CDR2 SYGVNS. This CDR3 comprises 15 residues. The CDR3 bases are TGTGCCAGCAGTGTACGACGAGGGGGTTTCAATGAGCAGTTCTTC. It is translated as CASSVRRGGFNEQFF.

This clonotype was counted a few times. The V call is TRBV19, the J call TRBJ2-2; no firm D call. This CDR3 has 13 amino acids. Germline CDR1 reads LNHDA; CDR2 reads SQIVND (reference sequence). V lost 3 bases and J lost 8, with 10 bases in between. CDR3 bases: TGTGCCAGTAGTATTCCCCCTCTTGGGGAGCTGTTTTTT. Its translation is CASSIPPLGELFF. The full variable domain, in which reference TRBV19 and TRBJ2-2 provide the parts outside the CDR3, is DGGITQSPKYLFRKEGQNVTLSCEQNLNHDAMYWYRQDPGQGLRLIYYSQIVNDFQKGDIAEGYSVSREKKESFPLTVTSAQKNPTAFYLCASSIPPLGELFFGEGSRLTVL.

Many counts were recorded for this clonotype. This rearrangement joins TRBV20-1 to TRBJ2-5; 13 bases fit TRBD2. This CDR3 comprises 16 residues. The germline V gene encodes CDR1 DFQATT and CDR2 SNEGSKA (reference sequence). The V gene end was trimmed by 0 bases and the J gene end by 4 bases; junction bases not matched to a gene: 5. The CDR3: CSARDSLAGGRETQYF. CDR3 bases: TGCAGTGCTAGAGATTCACTAGCGGGAGGGAGAGAGACCCAGTACTTC.

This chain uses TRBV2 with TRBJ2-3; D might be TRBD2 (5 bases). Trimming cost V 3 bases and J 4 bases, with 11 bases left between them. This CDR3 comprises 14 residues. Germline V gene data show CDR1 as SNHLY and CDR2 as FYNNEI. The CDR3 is CASSEDRGADTQYF. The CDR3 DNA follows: TGTGCCAGCAGTGAGGACCGGGGAGCAGATACGCAGTATTTT.

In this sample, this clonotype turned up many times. Written as DNA, the CDR3 is TGTGCCAGCAGTTTAGGGACTAGCGGGAGGGCCGCATCCTACGAGCAGTACTTC. Amino acids: CASSLGTSGRAASYEQYF. V gene TRBV28 combines with J gene TRBJ2-7; 16 bases map to TRBD2. V was clipped by 2 bases and J by 1 base; unmatched bases: 5. The length of the CDR3 is 18 residues. Germline V gives CDR1 MDHEN, CDR2 SYDVKM.

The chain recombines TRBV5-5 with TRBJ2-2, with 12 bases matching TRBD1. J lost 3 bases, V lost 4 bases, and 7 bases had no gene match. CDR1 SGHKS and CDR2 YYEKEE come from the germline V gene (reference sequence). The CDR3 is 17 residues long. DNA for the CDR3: TGTGCCAGCAGCGTCCGGGACAGGGGGCGATACACCGGGGAGCTGTTTTTT. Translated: CASSVRDRGRYTGELFF. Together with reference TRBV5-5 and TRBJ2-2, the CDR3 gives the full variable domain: DAGVTQSPTHLIKTRGQQVTLRCSPISGHKSVSWYQQVLGQGPQFIFQYYEKEERGRGNFPDRFSARQFPNYSSELNVNALLLGDSALYLCASSVRDRGRYTGELFFGEGSRLTVL.

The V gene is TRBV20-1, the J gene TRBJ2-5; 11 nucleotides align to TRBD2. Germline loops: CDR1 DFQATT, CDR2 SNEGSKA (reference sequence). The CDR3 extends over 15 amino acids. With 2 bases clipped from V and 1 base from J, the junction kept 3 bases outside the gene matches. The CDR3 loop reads CSARRTSGSQETQYF. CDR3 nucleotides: TGCAGTGCTAGAAGGACTAGCGGGTCCCAAGAGACCCAGTACTTC.